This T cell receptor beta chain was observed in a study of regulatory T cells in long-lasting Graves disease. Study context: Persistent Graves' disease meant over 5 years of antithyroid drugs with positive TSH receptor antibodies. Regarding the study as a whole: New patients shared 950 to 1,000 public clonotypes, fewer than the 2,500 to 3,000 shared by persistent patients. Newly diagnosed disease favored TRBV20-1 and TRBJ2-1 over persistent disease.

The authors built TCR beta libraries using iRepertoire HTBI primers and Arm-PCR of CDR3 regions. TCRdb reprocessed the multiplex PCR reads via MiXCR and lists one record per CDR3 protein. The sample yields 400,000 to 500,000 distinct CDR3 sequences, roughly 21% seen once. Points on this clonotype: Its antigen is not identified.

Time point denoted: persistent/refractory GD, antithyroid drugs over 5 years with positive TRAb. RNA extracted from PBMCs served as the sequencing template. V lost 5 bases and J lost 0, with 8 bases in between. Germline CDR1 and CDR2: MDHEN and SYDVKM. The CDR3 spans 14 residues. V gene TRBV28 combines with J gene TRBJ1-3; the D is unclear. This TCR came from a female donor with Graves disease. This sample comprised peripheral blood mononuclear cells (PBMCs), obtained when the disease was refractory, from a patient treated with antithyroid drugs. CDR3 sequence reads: CASSTKGSGNTIYF. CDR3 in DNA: TGTGCCAGCAGTACGAAAGGCTCTGGAAACACCATATATTTT.